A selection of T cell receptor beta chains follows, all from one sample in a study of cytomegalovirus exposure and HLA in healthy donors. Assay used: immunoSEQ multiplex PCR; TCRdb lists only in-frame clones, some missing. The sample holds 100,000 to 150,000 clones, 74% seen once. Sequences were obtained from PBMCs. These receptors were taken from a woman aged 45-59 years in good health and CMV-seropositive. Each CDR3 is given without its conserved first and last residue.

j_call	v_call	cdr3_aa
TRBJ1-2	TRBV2	ASSEDRGDGYT
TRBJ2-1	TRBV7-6	ASSSGLAGLAEQF
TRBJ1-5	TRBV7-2	ARSLSGTGGDQPQH
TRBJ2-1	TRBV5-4	ASSDGLAGGPSYNEQF
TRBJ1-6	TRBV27	ASRSGQVPSSGSPLH
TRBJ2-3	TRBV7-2	ASSQARGGTDTQY
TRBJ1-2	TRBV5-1	ASSPSGSRANYGYT
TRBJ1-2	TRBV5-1	ASSRDSRSNYGYT
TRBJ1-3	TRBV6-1	ASTRSAGNTIY
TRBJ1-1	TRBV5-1	ASSLARGQFMNTEAF
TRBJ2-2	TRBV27	ASRDRGSPNTGELF
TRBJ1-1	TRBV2	ASSVQGGTEAF
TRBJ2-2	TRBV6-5	ASSYSARGGTGELF
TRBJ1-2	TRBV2	ASTRVNYGYT
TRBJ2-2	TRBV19	ASTGGTENTGELF
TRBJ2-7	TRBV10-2	ASSERGGSYEQY
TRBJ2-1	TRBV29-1	SVKGRGGGYNEQF
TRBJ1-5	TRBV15	ATSRGSGTPLSNQPQH
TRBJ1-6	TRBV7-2	ASSPRTGEGVPLH
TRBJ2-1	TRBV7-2	ASSAYSGGAGEQF
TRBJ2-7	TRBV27	ASSLTGQGAYEQY
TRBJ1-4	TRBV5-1	ASSLGGEKLF
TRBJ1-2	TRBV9	ASSLPGGNYGYT
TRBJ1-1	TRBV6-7	ASSYRDTEAF
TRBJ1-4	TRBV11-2	ASSRGTNEKLF
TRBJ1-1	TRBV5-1	ASSLANLNTEAF
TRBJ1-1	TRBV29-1	SVDRPPRGTEAF
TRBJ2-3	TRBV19	ASSMLAAISTDTQY
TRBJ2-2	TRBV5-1	ASSSGTGFTGELF
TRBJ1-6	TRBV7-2	ASSLALSGGSPLH
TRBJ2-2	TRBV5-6	ASSWWRSGGYTGELF
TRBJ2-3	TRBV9	ASSVVASGDTQY